Listed here are 14 T cell receptor beta chains from one sample, sequenced in a study of identical twins' blood T cells (dated by TCRdb to the early 2010s). Libraries were prepared through 5' RACE. TCRdb lists the instrument as Illumina Genome Analyzer IIx. Through fastp at Q25 and MiXCR, TCRdb rebuilt clones from the public reads, retaining in-frame beta chains. Identical CDR3 protein sequences are pooled into one entry, listed with their most common genes and DNA. The sample contains 350,000 to 400,000 distinct CDR3 sequences, approximately 30% of them found a single time. The top ten constitute 5.5% to 6.5% of the sample. Sequenced: PBMCs. Source of these receptors: a woman between 18 and 55 years old in good health.

In this sample, this clonotype turned up many times. The chain employs TRBV29-1 and TRBJ1-2; 7 bases are a match to TRBD1. The germline gives CDR1 SQVTM, CDR2 ANQGSEA. The V and J ends lost 6 bases and 2 bases, in that order; junction bases with no gene match: 3. This CDR3 comprises 12 residues. CDR3 sequence reads: CSVGDSNYGYTF. The CDR3 DNA sequence: TGCAGCGTGGGGGACAGCAACTATGGCTACACCTTC.

Worth noting for this clonotype: One end of the junction varies from germline; a read error may be responsible. The chain is built from TRBV19 and TRBJ2-3; no definite D call. The CDR3 spans 13 residues. In germline, CDR1 is LNHDA, CDR2 SQIVND (reference sequence). The CDR3 nucleotides read TGTGCCAGTAGTCTACGTCTCACACATACGCAGTATTTT. Translated: CASSLRLTHTQYF.

This clonotype was counted at least ten times. This chain joins TRBV7-2 and TRBJ2-1, with TRBD1 as a possible D gene (5 bases). Looked up from germline, CDR1 is SGHTA and CDR2 is FQGNSA. The CDR3 consists of 16 residues. The V end lost 5 bases, the J end lost 2 bases, and 16 bases lay between the germline ends. This CDR3 reads CASSPRFRGTYNEQFF. DNA of the CDR3: TGTGCCAGCAGCCCCAGATTTAGGGGAACCTACAATGAGCAGTTCTTC. The complete variable domain, with remaining parts taken from reference TRBV7-2 and TRBJ2-1, reads GAGVSQSPSNKVTEKGKDVELRCDPISGHTALYWYRQSLGQGLEFLIYFQGNSAPDKSGLPSDRFSAERTGGSVSTLTIQRTQQEDSAVYLCASSPRFRGTYNEQFFGPGTRLTVL.

The rearrangement uses TRBV18 and TRBJ1-1; D is perhaps TRBD1 (5 bases). The germline V gene encodes CDR1 KGHSH and CDR2 LQKENI. The V end lost 3 bases, the J end lost 7 bases, and 15 bases lay between the germline ends. The CDR3 is 14 residues long. The CDR3 sequence is CASSPPGKGLEAFF. The CDR3 nucleotides are TGTGCCAGCTCACCGCCCGGGAAGGGGCTTGAAGCTTTCTTT.

This chain joins TRBV2 and TRBJ2-1; 9 nucleotides line up with TRBD2. V gave up 4 bases and J gave up 3 bases; unmatched junction bases: 4. CDR1 and CDR2 from the germline V gene are SNHLY and FYNNEI. There are 15 residues in the CDR3. The CDR3 is CASSGPSGDYNEQFF. The CDR3, as DNA: TGTGCCAGCAGTGGCCCTAGCGGGGACTACAATGAGCAGTTCTTC.

The gene calls are TRBV10-3 and TRBJ2-5; D unresolved. Trimming pared 4 bases from V and 4 bases from J, leaving 22 bases between. CDR1 is ENHRY and CDR2 is SYGVKD in the germline V gene. The CDR3 loop spans 17 amino acids. CDR3 DNA sequence: TGTGCCATCAGTGGGGGTCCCAACGATCGACAAGGAGAGACCCAGTACTTC. Protein: CAISGGPNDRQGETQYF.

This clonotype was detected ten times or more. The gene calls are TRBV2 and TRBJ2-2; D is uncertain. CDR1 is SNHLY and CDR2 is FYNNEI in the germline V gene. This CDR3 comprises 16 residues. Trimming cost V 1 base and J 7 bases, with 16 bases left between them. Here the CDR3 reads CASSEVRRSWHGELFF. The CDR3 DNA is TGTGCCAGCAGTGAAGTTCGCCGCAGCTGGCACGGGGAGCTGTTTTTT.

This clonotype was observed a handful of times. The chain couples TRBV29-1 to TRBJ2-7; no reliable D call. V dropped 2 bases and J dropped 4 bases, with 15 bases sitting between them. Germline-derived CDR1 and CDR2 are SQVTM and ANQGSEA. The CDR3 extends over 14 amino acids. The CDR3 DNA reads as TGCAGCGTTGAAAGGGCACAATCCCCTTACGAGCAGTACTTC. Translated, it gives CSVERAQSPYEQYF.

The V call is TRBV5-1, the J call TRBJ1-4, with D tentatively TRBD1 (6 bases). V gave up 0 bases and J gave up 8 bases, with 11 bases separating them. The length of the CDR3 is 14 residues. Germline V gives CDR1 SGHRS, CDR2 YFSETQ. The CDR3 protein is CASSLAGTLEKLFF. CDR3 in DNA: TGCGCCAGCAGCTTGGCCGGGACATTGGAAAAACTGTTTTTT.

There are a few counts of this clonotype. The chain is built from TRBV4-3 and TRBJ2-1; unclear D gene. The CDR3 has 14 amino acids. Germline loops: CDR1 LGHNA, CDR2 YSLEER. Trimming took 4 bases from V and 2 from J, leaving 9 bases between them. In DNA, the CDR3 is TGCGCCAGCAGCCGAGATCCGACCTACAATGAGCAGTTCTTC. Encoded protein: CASSRDPTYNEQFF.

V and J are TRBV20-1 and TRBJ1-6; D is ambiguous. V was shortened by 3 bases and J by 9 bases, with 9 bases between the two germline ends. The CDR3 consists of 12 residues. Per germline, CDR1 DFQATT and CDR2 SNEGSKA (reference sequence). Written as DNA, the CDR3 is TGCAGTGCTAGCCGCCGGGGTTCACCCCTCCACTTT. It specifies CSASRRGSPLHF.

This chain uses TRBV7-2 with TRBJ2-7, with 7 bases that match TRBD1. The CDR3 consists of 18 residues. Trimming cost V 2 bases and J 0 bases; bases outside gene matches: 13. Per the germline V gene, CDR1 is SGHTA and CDR2 is FQGNSA. CDR3 sequence (DNA): TGTGCCAGCAGCTTAATTTGGACAGGCCATAGGAGCTCCTACGAGCAGTACTTC. It translates to CASSLIWTGHRSSYEQYF.

This clonotype was seen a few times. This rearrangement joins TRBV19 to TRBJ1-1; D is uncertain. The CDR3 length is 14 residues. The V end was cut by 5 bases, the J end by 6 bases, with 16 bases between. CDR1 LNHDA and CDR2 SQIVND come from the germline V gene (reference sequence). CDR3 residues: CASSYRGKEAEAFF. CDR3 in DNA: TGTGCCAGTAGTTATCGCGGGAAGGAGGCTGAAGCTTTCTTT.

In the case of this clonotype: A clone one base away is much larger, so this may be a read error. This chain connects TRBV2 to TRBJ1-2, with TRBD1 matching over 8 bases. The CDR3 has 12 residues. Germline V gene data show CDR1 as SNHLY and CDR2 as FYNNEI. The CDR3 sequence: CASRTDRGGCTF. The DNA for the CDR3 is TGTGCCAGCAGAACCGACAGGGGCGGCTGCACCTTC.